This entry features one TCR beta chain sequence. The sample comes from a study of blood T cell repertoires in COVID-19. Overall study: Sites in the United States, Italy and Spain provided acute and convalescent COVID-19 samples. Nucleic acid was either cDNA or gDNA, and it came from T cells, B-cell-depleted T cells, or PBMCs.

The germline CDR1 and CDR2 sequences are MNHEY and SVGEGT. The V segment lost 4 bases and the J segment 4 bases; nucleotides outside the gene matches: 19. This CDR3 comprises 19 residues. Assay: immunoSEQ multiplex PCR; the TCRdb copy retains only in-frame clones and omits some. The table includes tens of thousands of clones, around 88% detected once. Sample: peripheral blood. The chain links TRBV6-2 or TRBV6-3 to TRBJ1-5; 7 bases fit TRBD1. The receptor was derived from a woman aged 80 or older with active or convalescent COVID-19. CDR3 nucleotides: TGTGCCAGCAGTTTAACCAAAGGCCAGGGGGAAGGTCGGAATCAGCCCCAGCATTTT. Its translation: CASSLTKGQGEGRNQPQHF.